The 24 T cell receptor beta chains reported below all come from one sample, sequenced in a study of beta chain features in type 1 diabetes. Expressed TCRB transcripts were sequenced, since all the RNA that had been isolated was reverse transcribed. Data came from immunoSEQ multiplex PCR; TCRdb stores just in-frame clones and leaves some out. This table holds roughly 250,000 clones, roughly 70% found once. Sequenced material: naive CD4+ T cells from blood. The origin of the receptors is a man aged 25 to 45 in good health.

The chain is built from TRBV6-1 and TRBJ2-3, with 9 bases matching TRBD2. The CDR3 contains 15 residues. J lost 6 bases, V lost 8 bases, and 12 bases had no gene match. The V gene's germline CDR1 is MNHNS and CDR2 SASEGT. The CDR3 DNA sequence: TGTGCCAGCTCCATCTCTAGCGGGGACAAGGATACGCAGTATTTT. The encoded protein is CASSISSGDKDTQYF.

This clone has a handful of counts. The J gene is TRBJ2-1, the V gene TRBV29-1, with 7 nucleotides matching TRBD2. CDR3 length: 16 amino acids. The ends lost 3 bases at V and 0 bases at J; junction bases unmatched: 8. The germline CDR1 and CDR2 sequences are SQVTM and ANQGSEA. The chain's CDR3 is CSVENRGVSSYNEQFF. The CDR3, as DNA: TGCAGCGTTGAGAACCGGGGGGTTAGCTCCTACAATGAGCAGTTCTTC.

This chain links TRBV13 with TRBJ1-1, with D maybe TRBD1 (6 bases). Germline lookup yields CDR1 PRHDT and CDR2 FYEKMQ (reference sequence). The length of the CDR3 is 14 residues. Trimming took off 4 bases at V and 5 bases at J, with 14 bases between the two ends. CDR3 bases: TGTGCCAGCAGCTCTCCACAGGGTAGGACTGAAGCTTTCTTT. Amino acids: CASSSPQGRTEAFF.

This clone is a singleton in its sample. This chain links TRBV5-1 with TRBJ2-3; D perhaps matches TRBD1 (5 bases). Per germline, CDR1 SGHRS and CDR2 YFSETQ. V lost 4 bases to trimming and J lost 9 bases, with 12 bases between them. This CDR3 spans 12 amino acids. DNA for the CDR3: TGCGCCAGCAGCCTCCAGGGTAACACGCAGTATTTT. It yields the protein CASSLQGNTQYF.

The chain couples TRBV11-2 to TRBJ2-3; 7 positions match TRBD2. Germline V gene data show CDR1 as SGHAT and CDR2 as FQNNGV. Losses at the gene ends were 6 bases for V and 1 base for J; bases not matched to a gene: 10. This CDR3 has 16 amino acids. The CDR3 nucleotides are TGTGCCAGCAGTCCCTTGGCGGGAGTTGGCACAGATACGCAGTATTTT. The encoded protein is CASSPLAGVGTDTQYF.

The V call is TRBV28, the J call TRBJ2-3; D is unresolved. V was shortened by 8 bases and J by 2 bases, with 8 bases between the two germline ends. CDR1 MDHEN and CDR2 SYDVKM come from the germline V gene. CDR3 length equals 12 residues. In nucleotides, the CDR3 is TGTGCCAGCTGCCCCTCCACAGATACGCAGTATTTT. The encoded protein is CASCPSTDTQYF.

The chain carries TRBV30 and TRBJ1-2; tentative D call: TRBD1 (5 bases). This CDR3 spans 10 amino acids. V lost 8 bases, J lost 4 bases, and 8 bases lay in between. Germline-derived CDR1 and CDR2 are GTSNPN and SVGIG (reference sequence). DNA of the CDR3: TGTGCCGCCGGGGGCTATGGCTACACCTTC. This sequence encodes CAAGGYGYTF.

In DNA form, the CDR3 reads TGTGCCTGGAACAGGTATAGCAATCAGCCCCAGCATTTT. It encodes CAWNRYSNQPQHF. The gene calls are TRBV30 and TRBJ1-5; TRBD1 might be the D (5 bases). Germline CDR1 GTSNPN, CDR2 SVGIG (reference sequence). The CDR3 spans 13 residues. V lost 4 bases, J lost 0 bases, and 7 bases lay in between.

The V and J genes are TRBV7-7 and TRBJ2-5; 7 nucleotides line up with TRBD2. The CDR3 totals 15 residues. Germline CDR1 SSHAT, CDR2 FNYEAQ (reference sequence). After removal of 3 bases from V and 1 base from J, the junction contained 5 bases not matched to a gene. The CDR3 region has the DNA TGTGCCAGCAGCTTTGGAGCGGGGACCCAAGAGACCCAGTACTTC. Translation: CASSFGAGTQETQYF.

This sequence joins TRBV29-1 and TRBJ2-1; no clear D. The CDR3 totals 14 residues. Germline V gene data show CDR1 as SQVTM and CDR2 as ANQGSEA. V lost 7 bases and J lost 1, with 14 bases in between. CDR3 in amino acids: CSARSERSYNEQFF. DNA for the CDR3: TGCAGCGCCCGATCGGAAAGATCCTACAATGAGCAGTTCTTC.

The gene calls are TRBV9 and TRBJ2-3; a weak D match, TRBD2 (7 bases). With 2 bases removed from V and 4 bases from J, the gap between germline ends came to 17 bases. Germline CDR1 reads SGDLS; CDR2 reads YYNGEE. The CDR3 runs to 16 residues. In nucleotides, the CDR3 is TGTGCCAGCAGCGTCCTCCCAGGGGAGGGCCCAGATACGCAGTATTTT. Amino acid sequence: CASSVLPGEGPDTQYF.

J is TRBJ2-1 and V is TRBV5-1; D might be TRBD1 or TRBD2, each matching 5 bases. V was pared by 2 bases and J by 3 bases, with 9 bases between. Germline loops: CDR1 SGHRS, CDR2 YFSETQ. This CDR3 has 14 residues. The CDR3 DNA reads TGCGCCAGCAGCTTAAATGGGGGCTACAATGAGCAGTTCTTC. It yields the protein CASSLNGGYNEQFF.

This clone was counted a few times. The chain couples TRBV29-1 to TRBJ2-1; D unclear. The CDR3 contains 11 residues. In germline, CDR1 is SQVTM, CDR2 ANQGSEA. The V gene lost 5 bases and the J gene lost 5 bases, with 7 bases spanning the gap. In DNA form, the CDR3 reads TGCAGCGTTAAAGCGAACAATGAGCAGTTCTTC. It translates to CSVKANNEQFF.

The J gene is TRBJ2-1, the V gene TRBV9; a possible D gene is TRBD2 (5 bases). The CDR3 totals 15 residues. Germline loops: CDR1 SGDLS, CDR2 YYNGEE. V lost 6 bases to trimming and J lost 0 bases, with 13 bases between them. The CDR3 sequence: CASNPLGSSYNEQFF. The CDR3 coding sequence is TGTGCCAGCAACCCCCTTGGGAGCTCCTACAATGAGCAGTTCTTC.

The chain carries TRBV30 and TRBJ2-2; 7 nucleotides align to TRBD1. The V gene's germline CDR1 is GTSNPN and CDR2 SVGIG (reference sequence). Trimming removed 4 bases from V and 6 bases from J; junction bases left unmatched: 5. CDR3 length: 13 residues. The CDR3 spells CAWNRQGPGELFF. The CDR3 DNA reads as TGTGCCTGGAATCGACAGGGTCCCGGGGAGCTGTTTTTT.

As to this clone: Other DNA sequences from this sample encode an identical CDR3 as well. The V gene is TRBV7-9, the J gene TRBJ2-5; D is undetermined. The CDR3 sequence is 13 residues long. V lost 1 base and J 3 bases, leaving 6 bases between the germline ends. From germline, CDR1 is SEHNR and CDR2 FQNEAQ (reference sequence). The CDR3, as DNA: TGTGCCAGCAGCTTAGGTGGAGAAGAGACCCAGTACTTC. Encoded protein: CASSLGGEETQYF.

The rearrangement links TRBV14 to TRBJ2-1, with D possibly being TRBD1 (5 bases). This CDR3 is built from 14 residues. V was cut by 1 base and J by 4 bases, with 8 bases left in between. Germline loops: CDR1 SGHDN, CDR2 FVKESK. The CDR3: CASSQVRDYNEQFF. The CDR3 DNA sequence: TGTGCCAGCAGCCAAGTCAGGGATTACAATGAGCAGTTCTTC. Looking up the rest from reference TRBV14 and TRBJ2-1 gives the full variable domain: EAGVTQFPSHSVIEKGQTVTLRCDPISGHDNLYWYRRVMGKEIKFLLHFVKESKQDESGMPNNRFLAERTGGTYSTLKVQPAELEDSGVYFCASSQVRDYNEQFFGPGTRLTVL.

The chain employs TRBV11-2 and TRBJ2-7; 8 nucleotides agree with TRBD1. Germline trimming cut 1 base from V and 0 bases from J; bases unmatched to any gene: 2. Germline CDR1 and CDR2: SGHAT and FQNNGV. CDR3 size: 15 residues. The CDR3 coding sequence is TGTGCCAGCAGCTTAGCAGGGACAGGCTCCTACGAGCAGTACTTC. Amino acids: CASSLAGTGSYEQYF.

The rearrangement joins TRBV30 to TRBJ1-1; 9 nucleotides match TRBD1. Per germline, CDR1 GTSNPN and CDR2 SVGIG (reference sequence). CDR3 length: 12 residues. The ends lost 5 bases at V and 5 bases at J; junction bases unmatched: 3. CDR3 sequence: CAWGDRVTEAFF. The CDR3 DNA reads TGTGCCTGGGGGGACAGGGTGACTGAAGCTTTCTTT.

This clone has only one observation. This chain links TRBV4-3 with TRBJ2-2; the D is unclear. Germline CDR1 is LGHNA and CDR2 is YSLEER. Trimming left V 5 bases short and J 6 bases short, with 16 bases between. The CDR3 runs to 15 residues. In DNA, the CDR3 is TGCGCCAGCAGCTCACAAACCCATGCGGCCGGGGAGCTGTTTTTT. Translating gives CASSSQTHAAGELFF.

This clone occurred once. The chain carries TRBV6-5 and TRBJ2-1; D not certain. CDR1 is MNHEY, CDR2 SVGAGI, per germline. The CDR3 runs 13 residues. Trimming shortened V by 0 bases and J by 4 bases, and 4 bases separated the two germline ends. This CDR3 reads CASSYSGYNEQFF. Written as DNA, the CDR3 is TGTGCCAGCAGTTACTCGGGTTACAATGAGCAGTTCTTC.

The chain has TRBV18 and TRBJ2-7; D ambiguous. Trimming took off 6 bases at V and 5 bases at J, with 11 bases between the two ends. The CDR3 spans 12 residues. Germline CDR1 reads KGHSH; CDR2 reads LQKENI. CDR3 loop: CASSPHWDEQYF. The CDR3 DNA reads as TGTGCCAGCTCGCCCCATTGGGACGAGCAGTACTTC.

This chain links TRBV7-2 with TRBJ2-7; D is uncertain. The germline gives CDR1 SGHTA, CDR2 FQGNSA. Deletions cut 3 bases from V and 1 base from J, with 7 bases between. CDR3 length: 13 residues. The CDR3 sequence: CASSLGHSYEQYF. For the CDR3, the DNA is TGTGCCAGCAGCTTGGGTCATTCCTACGAGCAGTACTTC.

The chain carries TRBV30 and TRBJ2-2, with D possibly TRBD2 on 5 matching bases. V dropped 3 bases and J dropped 5 bases, with 13 bases sitting between them. The germline V gene has CDR1 GTSNPN and CDR2 SVGIG (reference sequence). The CDR3 is 14 residues long. The CDR3 nucleotides are TGTGCCTGGAGGCGATCCCCGGGGACCGGGGAGCTGTTTTTT. It codes for CAWRRSPGTGELFF.